This T cell receptor beta chain is drawn from a study of blood T cell repertoires in COVID-19. Study-level background: Sites in the United States, Italy and Spain provided acute and convalescent COVID-19 samples. T cells, B-cell-depleted T cells, or PBMCs provided the cDNA or gDNA that served as material.

In the original processing: It was from reference gene primer amplification that nucleated cell counts were estimated. Sequencing was performed with immunoSEQ multiplex PCR; in TCRdb, only in-frame clones are kept and a portion is missing. That table gives V, J and clone size, and the DNA gave D and trimming. Of 100,000 or so clones in the sample, roughly nine tenths are singletons; the top ten hold 17%. Germline CDR1 reads MNHEY; CDR2 reads SVGAGI. V dropped 7 bases and J dropped 6; count of bases not matched to a gene: 7. The CDR3 length is 15 residues. This clone was recorded once. The rearrangement uses TRBV6-5 and TRBJ1-6, with 9 bases matching TRBD1. The source material was peripheral blood. The receptor's source is a man aged 50 or older with acute or convalescent COVID-19. This CDR3 is CASIPGQGVNSPLHF. CDR3 in DNA: TGTGCCAGCATTCCGGGACAGGGTGTTAATTCACCCCTCCACTTT.